This T cell receptor (beta chain) was recorded in a study of blood T cell repertoires in COVID-19. Study background: Acute and convalescent COVID-19 samples came from the United States, Italy and Spain. The cDNA or gDNA used as material had been derived from T cells, B-cell-depleted T cells, or PBMCs.

How the authors handled the data: Reference gene primers were amplified, and this amplification served to estimate nucleated cell counts. Profiled with immunoSEQ multiplex PCR; TCRdb holds only in-frame clones, not every one. That table is the source of V, J and clone size, and D and trimming were worked out from the DNA. The repertoire has more than 70,000 clones, around nine tenths of them found once; the top ten carry less than 5%. CDR1 is SQVTM and CDR2 is ANQGSEA in the germline V gene. The CDR3 sequence is 17 residues long. V was pared by 2 bases and J by 4 bases, with 11 bases of the junction left unmatched.

The TCR was taken from a man between 45 and 60 years old with active or convalescent COVID-19. Sequenced: peripheral blood. The gene calls are TRBV29-1 and TRBJ2-1; 10 bases match TRBD2. The CDR3 DNA is TGCAGCGTTGAACCCCTAAGTGGTAGCGGGGGGTACAATGAGCAGTTCTTC. Protein sequence: CSVEPLSGSGGYNEQFF.